This T cell receptor beta chain was identified in a study of response to subunit inactivated influenza vaccine. General study results and limits: It was suggested by the authors that few new T cells are recruited by each seasonal influenza vaccination.

TCRdb redid the calling of the RT-PCR reads with MiXCR, one entry per CDR3 protein. The sample includes 800,000 to 1,000,000 distinct CDR3 sequences, over 20% seen only once; the top ten take roughly a tenth. This CDR3 contains 17 residues. With V trimmed by 0 bases and J by 4 bases, 5 bases remained unmatched. The germline V gene has CDR1 LGHNA and CDR2 YSLEER. On this clonotype: The antigen is undetermined.

The TCR was taken from a man between 50 and 59 years old who received an inactivated influenza vaccine. The sample was PBMCs from blood, taken around 5 days after vaccination. This chain joins TRBV4-3 and TRBJ2-5; 13 bases are a match to TRBD2. CDR3 amino acids: CASSQEGGLAGRETQYF. As DNA, the CDR3 is TGCGCCAGCAGCCAAGAGGGGGGACTAGCGGGACGAGAGACCCAGTACTTC.